A selection of T cell receptor beta chains follows, all from one sample in a study of T cell responses to AZD1222 COVID-19 vaccine. The assay was immunoSEQ multiplex PCR, and TCRdb's table has in-frame clones only and misses some. The sample consists of roughly 100,000 clones, roughly 90% of them appearing once. The starting material was peripheral blood, obtained on day 0 of AZD1222 vaccination. These receptors were collected from an adult in good health. The CDR3 runs from the conserved cysteine through the conserved F or W. The order of the fields is V gene, D gene, J gene, clone size, CDR3 DNA, CDR3 protein. D genes are given only for firm matches. Where a row states a size, it is once, few, many or the class of an expanded clone; other rows omit it.

V gene: TRBV6-5
D gene: .
J gene: TRBJ1-2
clone size: .
CDR3 DNA: TGTGCCAGCAGCGGCTCCACAAACTATGGCTACACCTTC
CDR3 protein: CASSGSTNYGYTF

V gene: TRBV18
D gene: .
J gene: TRBJ2-7
clone size: .
CDR3 DNA: TGTGCCAGCTCACCCCCGGGGGCGGGAGTTCCCTACGAGCAGTACTTC
CDR3 protein: CASSPPGAGVPYEQYF

V gene: TRBV27
D gene: TRBD2
J gene: TRBJ2-1
clone size: .
CDR3 DNA: TGTGCCAGCAATGGGGCTAGCGGGAGGTCGGAGTTCTTC
CDR3 protein: CASNGASGRSEFF

V gene: TRBV28
D gene: .
J gene: TRBJ1-2
clone size: .
CDR3 DNA: TGTGCCAGCAGTTTACAGGGATACGGCTACACCTTC
CDR3 protein: CASSLQGYGYTF

V gene: TRBV19
D gene: TRBD1
J gene: TRBJ1-1
clone size: .
CDR3 DNA: TGTGCCAGTAGTGTATCCAGGGGGCAGGGGGGCACTGAAGCTTTCTTT
CDR3 protein: CASSVSRGQGGTEAFF

V gene: TRBV19
D gene: TRBD2
J gene: TRBJ2-7
clone size: .
CDR3 DNA: TGTGCCAGTAGTGCGGCGCTAGCGGGAGGCACCTACGAGCAGTACTTC
CDR3 protein: CASSAALAGGTYEQYF

V gene: TRBV11-3
D gene: TRBD1
J gene: TRBJ2-5
clone size: .
CDR3 DNA: TGTGCCAGCAGCCTGGCAGGGGGACAAGAGACCCAGTACTTC
CDR3 protein: CASSLAGGQETQYF

V gene: TRBV19
D gene: .
J gene: TRBJ2-7
clone size: .
CDR3 DNA: TGTGCCAGTAGCAAACAGGGATCCTACGAGCAGTACTTC
CDR3 protein: CASSKQGSYEQYF

V gene: TRBV11-2
D gene: TRBD2
J gene: TRBJ2-7
clone size: few
CDR3 DNA: TGTGCCAGCAGCTTAGGTCCAGCGGGAGGAGGCTACGAGCAGTACTTC
CDR3 protein: CASSLGPAGGGYEQYF

V gene: TRBV4-3
D gene: .
J gene: TRBJ2-7
clone size: .
CDR3 DNA: TGCGCCAGCAGCCAGGGGCGAGGATCCTACGAGCAGTACTTC
CDR3 protein: CASSQGRGSYEQYF

V gene: TRBV18
D gene: TRBD1
J gene: TRBJ1-1
clone size: once
CDR3 DNA: TGTGCCAGCTCAGCGGGGGGGGGACAGGTCACTGAAGCTTTCTTT
CDR3 protein: CASSAGGGQVTEAFF

V gene: TRBV7-2
D gene: TRBD2
J gene: TRBJ2-7
clone size: .
CDR3 DNA: TGTGCCAGCACCCGCAAGGTGGTGGGACTAGTGTCCTACGAGCAGTACTTC
CDR3 protein: CASTRKVVGLVSYEQYF

V gene: TRBV7-2
D gene: .
J gene: TRBJ1-5
clone size: .
CDR3 DNA: TGTGCCAGCAGCTTAGTCTGGGGAGAAGGCAATCAGCCCCAGCATTTT
CDR3 protein: CASSLVWGEGNQPQHF

V gene: TRBV24-1
D gene: .
J gene: TRBJ2-1
clone size: .
CDR3 DNA: TGTGCCACCCAGAAAATGGAGGGCTACAATGAGCAGTTCTTC
CDR3 protein: CATQKMEGYNEQFF

V gene: TRBV18
D gene: .
J gene: TRBJ2-5
clone size: .
CDR3 DNA: TGTGCCAGCTCACCGGCCTGGGCAGGGCGTCCCCAAGAGACCCAGTACTTC
CDR3 protein: CASSPAWAGRPQETQYF

V gene: TRBV5-1
D gene: .
J gene: TRBJ1-2
clone size: .
CDR3 DNA: TGCGCCAGCAGCTTGGGCGGGAACATTAATGGCTACACCTTC
CDR3 protein: CASSLGGNINGYTF

V gene: TRBV3-1/TRBV3-2
D gene: .
J gene: TRBJ1-1
clone size: .
CDR3 DNA: TGTGCCAGCAGCCCTTTTGGGACGGGGAGCCTGGCGGCTGAAGCTTTCTTT
CDR3 protein: CASSPFGTGSLAAEAFF

V gene: TRBV7-8
D gene: .
J gene: TRBJ1-1
clone size: few
CDR3 DNA: TGTGCCAGCAGCCGCGCTTCGAACACTGAAGCTTTCTTT
CDR3 protein: CASSRASNTEAFF

V gene: TRBV5-1
D gene: .
J gene: TRBJ1-1
clone size: .
CDR3 DNA: TGCGCCAGCCAGGGGCCGGGACTGAACACTGAAGCTTTCTTT
CDR3 protein: CASQGPGLNTEAFF

V gene: TRBV12-3/TRBV12-4
D gene: .
J gene: TRBJ2-7
clone size: .
CDR3 DNA: TGTGCCAGCAGTTCGATACAGGGATACGAGCAGTACTTC
CDR3 protein: CASSSIQGYEQYF

V gene: TRBV3-1/TRBV3-2
D gene: .
J gene: TRBJ2-2
clone size: .
CDR3 DNA: TGTGCCAGCAGCCAAATGGTGACAATTAACACCGGGGAGCTGTTTTTT
CDR3 protein: CASSQMVTINTGELFF

V gene: TRBV12-3/TRBV12-4
D gene: .
J gene: TRBJ1-1
clone size: few
CDR3 DNA: TGTGCCAGCAGTTTGAGAGTGAACACTGAAGCTTTCTTT
CDR3 protein: CASSLRVNTEAFF

V gene: TRBV19
D gene: .
J gene: TRBJ2-7
clone size: .
CDR3 DNA: TGTGCCAGTAGTATGGGGACTTCCTACGAGCAGTACTTC
CDR3 protein: CASSMGTSYEQYF

V gene: TRBV19
D gene: .
J gene: TRBJ1-3
clone size: .
CDR3 DNA: TGTGCCAGTAGTGTTGGGGCAACTGGAAACACCATATATTTT
CDR3 protein: CASSVGATGNTIYF

V gene: TRBV29-1
D gene: .
J gene: TRBJ2-5
clone size: .
CDR3 DNA: TGCAGCGTTGAGTTGGGGTCCCTTAACCAAGAGACCCAGTACTTC
CDR3 protein: CSVELGSLNQETQYF

V gene: TRBV7-9
D gene: TRBD2
J gene: TRBJ2-7
clone size: .
CDR3 DNA: TGTGCCAGCAGCAGACTAGCCTCCTACGAGCAGTACTTC
CDR3 protein: CASSRLASYEQYF

V gene: TRBV21-1
D gene: .
J gene: TRBJ1-2
clone size: .
CDR3 DNA: TGTGCCAGCAGCCCGAGGGCGGATAACTATGGCTACACCTTC
CDR3 protein: CASSPRADNYGYTF

V gene: TRBV18
D gene: TRBD2
J gene: TRBJ2-7
clone size: few
CDR3 DNA: TGTGCCAGCTCACCAACTAGCGTCACCTACGAGCAGTACTTC
CDR3 protein: CASSPTSVTYEQYF

V gene: TRBV29-1
D gene: TRBD2
J gene: TRBJ2-1
clone size: .
CDR3 DNA: TGCAGCGTTGGTCAGTCGGGAGGGCGTTTGGGTGAGCAGTTCTTC
CDR3 protein: CSVGQSGGRLGEQFF

V gene: TRBV7-8
D gene: TRBD1
J gene: TRBJ1-6
clone size: .
CDR3 DNA: TGTGCCAGCAGCTCTGGGGACAGAGATTCACCCCTCCACTTT
CDR3 protein: CASSSGDRDSPLHF

V gene: TRBV3-1/TRBV3-2
D gene: .
J gene: TRBJ2-1
clone size: .
CDR3 DNA: TGTGCCAGCAGCCAAGTCGATGAGCAGTTCTTC
CDR3 protein: CASSQVDEQFF

V gene: TRBV27
D gene: .
J gene: TRBJ1-2
clone size: .
CDR3 DNA: TGTGCCAGCAGTAGGGCTCCTAACTATGGCTACACCTTC
CDR3 protein: CASSRAPNYGYTF

V gene: TRBV7-2
D gene: .
J gene: TRBJ1-1
clone size: .
CDR3 DNA: TGTGCCAGCAGCATCCTGAACACTGAAGCTTTCTTT
CDR3 protein: CASSILNTEAFF

V gene: TRBV7-2
D gene: .
J gene: TRBJ1-4
clone size: .
CDR3 DNA: TGTGCCAGCAGCCTAGGGGGGATCGGTGAAAAACTGTTTTTT
CDR3 protein: CASSLGGIGEKLFF

V gene: TRBV15
D gene: .
J gene: TRBJ1-2
clone size: .
CDR3 DNA: TGTGCCACCAGCACCCGGGACGGGGACGAAGGCACCTTC
CDR3 protein: CATSTRDGDEGTF

V gene: TRBV12-1
D gene: .
J gene: TRBJ1-5
clone size: once
CDR3 DNA: TGTGCCAGCAGCTTATGGGACAGAAGCAATCAGCCCCAGCATTTT
CDR3 protein: CASSLWDRSNQPQHF

V gene: TRBV19
D gene: TRBD2
J gene: TRBJ2-1
clone size: .
CDR3 DNA: TGTGCCAGTAGTACGTATAGCGGGAATCCCGTCTTC
CDR3 protein: CASSTYSGNPVF

V gene: TRBV7-2
D gene: .
J gene: TRBJ2-2
clone size: few
CDR3 DNA: TGTGCCAGCAGCGTAGTGGGCACCGGGGAGCTGTTTTTT
CDR3 protein: CASSVVGTGELFF

V gene: TRBV7-2
D gene: .
J gene: TRBJ1-1
clone size: few
CDR3 DNA: TGTGCCAGCAGCTCAGGGGTTCGGACTGAAGCTTTCTTT
CDR3 protein: CASSSGVRTEAFF

V gene: TRBV7-3
D gene: TRBD2
J gene: TRBJ2-2
clone size: .
CDR3 DNA: TGTGCCAGCAGCTTATCACCGGGAGGGCTTACCGGGGAGCTGTTTTTT
CDR3 protein: CASSLSPGGLTGELFF

V gene: TRBV7-8
D gene: .
J gene: TRBJ1-2
clone size: once
CDR3 DNA: TGTGCCAGCAGCTTAGATCGTCCGGCAGCTTATGGCTACACCTTC
CDR3 protein: CASSLDRPAAYGYTF

V gene: TRBV3-1/TRBV3-2
D gene: .
J gene: TRBJ2-1
clone size: .
CDR3 DNA: TGTGCCAGCACCTTACAGGGAAACAATGAGCAGTTCTTC
CDR3 protein: CASTLQGNNEQFF

V gene: TRBV6-5
D gene: .
J gene: TRBJ2-1
clone size: .
CDR3 DNA: TGTGCCAGCATCAACCCCCGTAGCTCCTACAATGAGCAGTTCTTC
CDR3 protein: CASINPRSSYNEQFF

V gene: TRBV5-1
D gene: TRBD1
J gene: TRBJ1-2
clone size: .
CDR3 DNA: TGCGCCAGCAGCTTGGTTCAGGGGGCGAGCTACACCTTC
CDR3 protein: CASSLVQGASYTF

V gene: TRBV12-3/TRBV12-4
D gene: .
J gene: TRBJ1-5
clone size: .
CDR3 DNA: TGTGCCAGCAGTTTAGATATCAATCAGCCCCAGCATTTT
CDR3 protein: CASSLDINQPQHF

V gene: TRBV14
D gene: TRBD2
J gene: TRBJ2-1
clone size: .
CDR3 DNA: TGTGCCAGCAGCCAACTAGCGGTCGCCTTTGATGAGCAGTTCTTC
CDR3 protein: CASSQLAVAFDEQFF

V gene: TRBV4-1
D gene: TRBD1
J gene: TRBJ1-1
clone size: .
CDR3 DNA: TGCGCCAGCAGCCAAGTTCAGGGGGCAATAGCTTTCTTT
CDR3 protein: CASSQVQGAIAFF

V gene: TRBV6-2/TRBV6-3
D gene: .
J gene: TRBJ1-2
clone size: .
CDR3 DNA: TGTGCCAGCAGTTATCCGCAGAATATCTATGGCTACACCTTC
CDR3 protein: CASSYPQNIYGYTF

V gene: TRBV19
D gene: .
J gene: TRBJ1-6
clone size: .
CDR3 DNA: TGTGCCAGTAAAACCGCAGGAGTTTTTCCCCTCCACTTT
CDR3 protein: CASKTAGVFPLHF

V gene: TRBV12-3/TRBV12-4
D gene: .
J gene: TRBJ2-5
clone size: .
CDR3 DNA: TGTGCCAGCAGAAATCAAGAGACCCAGTACTTC
CDR3 protein: CASRNQETQYF

V gene: TRBV5-4
D gene: .
J gene: TRBJ2-7
clone size: .
CDR3 DNA: TGTGCCAGCAGCCATTCGAGGGCGGGATGGGGTAGCGAGCAGTACTTC
CDR3 protein: CASSHSRAGWGSEQYF

V gene: TRBV5-1
D gene: .
J gene: TRBJ1-5
clone size: .
CDR3 DNA: TGCGCCAGCAGCTTGGGGGGAAGGAATCAGCCCCAGCATTTT
CDR3 protein: CASSLGGRNQPQHF

V gene: TRBV28
D gene: .
J gene: TRBJ2-1
clone size: .
CDR3 DNA: TGTGCCAGCAGAGGGGTTGGGCCCCGCTACAATGAGCAGTTCTTC
CDR3 protein: CASRGVGPRYNEQFF

V gene: TRBV3-1/TRBV3-2
D gene: TRBD1
J gene: TRBJ1-4
clone size: .
CDR3 DNA: TGTGCCAGCAGCCAAAGCACAGGGGGCGTAGGAGGAAAACTGTTTTTT
CDR3 protein: CASSQSTGGVGGKLFF

V gene: TRBV19
D gene: TRBD2
J gene: TRBJ2-2
clone size: .
CDR3 DNA: TGTGCCAGCGGGAGGGCCGTCGGGGAGCTGTTTTTT
CDR3 protein: CASGRAVGELFF

V gene: TRBV28
D gene: TRBD1
J gene: TRBJ2-7
clone size: .
CDR3 DNA: TGTGCCAGCAGTTTGTGGGACAGGCCCTACGAGCAGTACTTC
CDR3 protein: CASSLWDRPYEQYF

V gene: TRBV5-8
D gene: .
J gene: TRBJ2-7
clone size: .
CDR3 DNA: TGTGCCAGCAGCTGGGCCTTGGGCTACGAGCAGTACTTC
CDR3 protein: CASSWALGYEQYF

V gene: TRBV2
D gene: TRBD1
J gene: TRBJ2-7
clone size: .
CDR3 DNA: TGTGCCAGCAACTTGGGACAGGGTTTCGAGCAGTACTTC
CDR3 protein: CASNLGQGFEQYF

V gene: TRBV7-9
D gene: .
J gene: TRBJ1-1
clone size: few
CDR3 DNA: TGTGCCAGCAGCCTTCTCCGGGACAAAGGGGAAGCTTTCTTT
CDR3 protein: CASSLLRDKGEAFF